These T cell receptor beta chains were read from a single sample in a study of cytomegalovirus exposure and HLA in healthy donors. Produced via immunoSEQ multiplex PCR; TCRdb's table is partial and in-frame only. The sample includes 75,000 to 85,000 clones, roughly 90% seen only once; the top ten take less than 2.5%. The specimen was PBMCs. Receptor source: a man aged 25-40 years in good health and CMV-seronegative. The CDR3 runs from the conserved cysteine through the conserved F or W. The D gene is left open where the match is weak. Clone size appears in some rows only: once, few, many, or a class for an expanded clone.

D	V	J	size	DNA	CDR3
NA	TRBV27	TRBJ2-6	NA	TGTGCCAGCGCCGGTTCGGGACAATTCTCTGGGGCCAACGTCCTGACTTTC	CASAGSGQFSGANVLTF
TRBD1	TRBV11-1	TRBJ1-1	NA	TGTGCCAGCAGCGGAGGGACAGGGGCTGTGGGTGAAGCTTTCTTT	CASSGGTGAVGEAFF
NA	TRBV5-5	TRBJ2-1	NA	TGTGCCAGCCTCCCGGGGGTTAGCTCCTACAATGAGCAGTTCTTC	CASLPGVSSYNEQFF
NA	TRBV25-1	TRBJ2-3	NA	TGTGCCAGCAGTGAATTCGGCGGTGGCACAGATACGCAGTATTTT	CASSEFGGGTDTQYF
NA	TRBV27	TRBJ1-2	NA	TGTGCCAGCAGGGTGGGGGGGACTAACTATGGCTACACCTTC	CASRVGGTNYGYTF
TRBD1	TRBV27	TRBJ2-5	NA	TGTGCCAGCAGTAGGGACAGGGGGGAGACCCAGTACTTC	CASSRDRGETQYF
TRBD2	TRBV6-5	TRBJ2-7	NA	TGTGCCAGCAGCAGCGGGAGCGTCTCCTACGAGCAGTACTTC	CASSSGSVSYEQYF
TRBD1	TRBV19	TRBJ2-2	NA	TGTGCCAGTAGTAGGGGACAGGGTCTCACCGGGGAGCTGTTTTTT	CASSRGQGLTGELFF
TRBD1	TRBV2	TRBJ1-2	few	TGTGCCAGCAGGGACAGGGCGCGGGGCTACACCTTC	CASRDRARGYTF
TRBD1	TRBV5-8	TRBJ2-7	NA	TGTGCCAGCAGCCCCGCAGGGGGCTACGAGCAGTACTTC	CASSPAGGYEQYF
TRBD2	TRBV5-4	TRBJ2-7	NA	TGTGCCAGCAGCTCGCGGACTAGCGGGAGTCTAAGCGAGCAGTACTTC	CASSSRTSGSLSEQYF
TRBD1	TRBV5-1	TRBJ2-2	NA	TGCGCCAGCAGCCAGATAACAGGGGACACCGGGGAGCTGTTTTTT	CASSQITGDTGELFF
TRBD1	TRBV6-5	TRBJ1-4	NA	TGTGCCAGCAGTCCCGGGACAGGGCTGTTTTTT	CASSPGTGLFF
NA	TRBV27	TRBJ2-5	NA	TGTGCCAGCAGCTTCCGGGCGGGAGAGACCCAGTACTTC	CASSFRAGETQYF
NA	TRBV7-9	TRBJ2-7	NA	TGTGCCAGCAGCTTAAATAACGAGCAGTACTTC	CASSLNNEQYF
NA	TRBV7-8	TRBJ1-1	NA	TGTGCCAGCAGCCCGGGGGGGGGTGAAGCTTTCTTT	CASSPGGGEAFF
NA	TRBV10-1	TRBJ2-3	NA	TGCGCCAGCTCAGATGCAGATACGCAGTATTTT	CASSDADTQYF
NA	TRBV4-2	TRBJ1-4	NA	TGTGCCAGCAGCCCCAAGACCGGGACATCAAGGGGCGGGGGTGAAAAACTGTTTTTT	CASSPKTGTSRGGGEKLFF
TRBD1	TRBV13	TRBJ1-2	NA	TGTGCCAGCAGCAGACAGGGGATCCAGATCTATGGCTACACCTTC	CASSRQGIQIYGYTF
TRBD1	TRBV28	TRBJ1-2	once	TGTGCCAGCAGTTGGGACAGGGGAAACTATGGCTACACCTTC	CASSWDRGNYGYTF
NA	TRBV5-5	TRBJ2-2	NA	TGTGCCAGCAGCTTGGCTGGAGTCGACACCGGGGAGCTGTTTTTT	CASSLAGVDTGELFF
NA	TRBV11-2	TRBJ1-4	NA	TGTGCCAGCAGCTTAGCGGGGGTGGATGAAAAACTGTTTTTT	CASSLAGVDEKLFF
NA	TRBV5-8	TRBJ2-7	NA	TGTGCCAGCAGCCCTAGGAGTGAGCAGTACTTC	CASSPRSEQYF